The 3 T cell receptor beta chains below all came from one sample that was sequenced in a study of T cell responses to AZD1222 COVID-19 vaccine. Sequenced by immunoSEQ multiplex PCR; TCRdb stores in-frame clones only, minus some. The sample records some 180,000 clones, about nine tenths being singletons. Sequenced here: peripheral blood, sampled 28 days after the second AZD1222 dose. These receptors came from an adult who received the AZD1222 COVID-19 vaccine.

The chain recombines TRBV7-9 with TRBJ1-3, with TRBD1 as a possible D gene (5 bases). Deletions cut 5 bases from V and 4 bases from J, with 12 bases between. The CDR3 spans 14 residues. Germline-derived CDR1 and CDR2 are SEHNR and FQNEAQ (reference sequence). The CDR3 loop is CASSNQGGGNTIYF. The CDR3 nucleotides are TGTGCCAGCAGCAATCAGGGAGGAGGAAACACCATATATTTT.

The DNA for the CDR3 is TGTGCCAGCTCACCAAGGGACTTCTCCTACGAGCAGTACTTC. This encodes CASSPRDFSYEQYF. This chain links TRBV18 with TRBJ2-7; TRBD2 is a possible D gene (6 bases). The CDR3 totals 14 residues. CDR1 and CDR2 from the germline V gene are KGHSH and LQKENI. The germline V and J ends were trimmed by 2 bases and 0 bases, with 8 bases remaining between them.

This chain connects TRBV19 to TRBJ1-5; the D gene is possibly TRBD1 (5 bases). From germline, CDR1 is LNHDA and CDR2 SQIVND (reference sequence). CDR3 length equals 14 residues. Trimming cost V 1 base and J 6 bases, with 10 bases left between them. The CDR3 nucleotides read TGTGCCAGTAGTATAGGGGCAGGGCCTCAGCCCCAGCATTTT. Translation: CASSIGAGPQPQHF.